A selection of T cell receptor beta chains follows, all from one sample in a study of cytomegalovirus exposure and HLA in healthy donors. This table comes from immunoSEQ multiplex PCR, and its TCRdb copy is limited to in-frame clones, with some not included. Of 90,000 to 150,000 clones listed, around 85% are singletons. The sequencing input was PBMCs. The receptors derive from a man younger than 35 in good health and CMV-seropositive. Each CDR3 is given with its conserved first and last residue. The D gene is left open where the match is weak. The size field is filled for only some rows; it gives once, few, many or a size class.

d_call j_call clone_size v_call cdr3_aa cdr3_nt
NA TRBJ2-3 NA TRBV5-1 CASSPRGAGDTQYF TGCGCCAGCAGCCCTCGGGGGGCAGGAGATACGCAGTATTTT
TRBD1 TRBJ1-3 NA TRBV6-1 CASSETGGRSPSGNTIYF TGTGCCAGCAGTGAAACAGGGGGCAGGTCCCCCTCTGGAAACACCATATATTTT
TRBD1 TRBJ2-5 NA TRBV11-2 CASSPVGTGLEETQYF TGTGCCAGCAGCCCCGTGGGGACAGGGCTGGAGGAGACCCAGTACTTC
NA TRBJ2-5 once TRBV7-2 CASSLGIRVQETQYF TGTGCCAGCAGCTTAGGGATCCGGGTTCAAGAGACCCAGTACTTC
NA TRBJ1-3 NA TRBV7-8 CASSSAGEGAGNTIYF TGTGCCAGCAGCTCGGCAGGGGAGGGTGCTGGAAACACCATATATTTT
TRBD2 TRBJ2-5 NA TRBV9 CASSVVGTSLETQYF TGTGCCAGCAGCGTAGTGGGGACTAGCTTGGAGACCCAGTACTTC
NA TRBJ2-3 NA TRBV4-2 CASSQDWAASTDTQYF TGTGCCAGCAGCCAAGACTGGGCAGCCAGCACAGATACGCAGTATTTT
NA TRBJ1-3 NA TRBV11-3 CASSSREGNTIYF TGTGCCAGCAGTTCACGAGAGGGAAACACCATATATTTT
NA TRBJ1-2 once TRBV28 CASSLRQDRYGYTF TGTGCCAGCAGTTTGCGACAGGACCGATATGGCTACACCTTC
TRBD1 TRBJ2-5 NA TRBV5-1 CASSLALIGTGGETQYF TGCGCCAGCAGCTTGGCCTTAATAGGGACAGGCGGAGAGACCCAGTACTTC
NA TRBJ2-7 NA TRBV25-1 CASTQALEQYF TGTGCCAGCACTCAGGCCTTGGAGCAGTACTTC
NA TRBJ1-6 NA TRBV28 CASSETGSSYNSPLHF TGTGCCAGCAGCGAAACAGGTAGCTCCTATAATTCACCCCTCCACTTT
NA TRBJ1-5 many TRBV6-1 CASSEAPGGNQPQHF TGTGCCAGCAGTGAAGCGCCAGGGGGCAATCAGCCCCAGCATTTT
NA TRBJ2-3 NA TRBV5-4 CASSIEDTQYF TGTGCCAGCAGTATAGAGGATACGCAGTATTTT
NA TRBJ2-7 NA TRBV28 CASSLLGGPRFEQYF TGTGCCAGCAGTTTATTGGGGGGGCCTCGCTTCGAGCAGTACTTC
TRBD2 TRBJ2-5 NA TRBV27 CASSLNGGARETQYF TGTGCCAGCAGTTTAAACGGGGGGGCCAGGGAGACCCAGTACTTC
NA TRBJ2-1 once TRBV19 CASSRPGPEEQFF TGTGCCAGTAGTAGACCGGGTCCCGAAGAGCAGTTCTTC
NA TRBJ2-2 NA TRBV5-1 CASSLKQGHGFTGELFF TGCGCCAGCAGCTTGAAACAGGGTCACGGTTTCACCGGGGAGCTGTTTTTT
NA TRBJ2-1 NA TRBV5-4 CASSLVTVVTPGGAYNEQFF TGTGCCAGCAGCTTGGTTACTGTCGTTACCCCAGGAGGGGCCTACAATGAGCAGTTCTTC
TRBD1 TRBJ2-3 NA TRBV5-1 CASSLTGADTQYF TGCGCCAGCAGCCTGACAGGGGCGGATACGCAGTATTTT
NA TRBJ1-5 NA TRBV2 CASRQGSNQPQHF TGTGCCAGCAGGCAGGGGAGCAATCAGCCCCAGCATTTT
NA TRBJ1-2 few TRBV25-1 CASSEPSYGYTF TGTGCCAGCAGTGAACCCAGCTATGGCTACACCTTC
TRBD1 TRBJ2-2 once TRBV5-6 CASSSLVRAGGTGELFF TGTGCCAGCAGCTCTTTGGTTCGGGCAGGGGGCACCGGGGAGCTGTTTTTT
NA TRBJ2-5 NA TRBV7-2 CASIISPGGGAWETQYF TGTGCCAGCATCATATCACCAGGAGGGGGCGCGTGGGAGACCCAGTACTTC
NA TRBJ2-5 NA TRBV15 CATSRVDGREETQYF TGTGCCACCAGCAGGGTGGATGGGCGGGAAGAGACCCAGTACTTC
TRBD2 TRBJ2-7 NA TRBV19 CASRSSGGASEQYF TGTGCCAGTAGATCCTCGGGGGGGGCGTCAGAGCAGTACTTC
NA TRBJ1-4 once TRBV5-1 CASSFREGGEKLFF TGCGCCAGCAGCTTCAGGGAAGGGGGTGAAAAACTGTTTTTT
TRBD1 TRBJ2-1 once TRBV13 CASSADRVNSYNEQFF TGTGCCAGCAGCGCCGACAGGGTAAACTCCTACAATGAGCAGTTCTTC
NA TRBJ1-5 NA TRBV4-1 CASSPRQGNQPQHF TGCGCCAGCAGCCCCCGACAGGGCAATCAGCCCCAGCATTTT
NA TRBJ1-2 NA TRBV4-3 CASSQAQLQVNGYTF TGCGCCAGCAGCCAAGCACAGCTTCAAGTGAATGGCTACACCTTC
NA TRBJ1-6 NA TRBV19 CASNYGRGNSPLHF TGTGCCAGTAATTATGGCAGGGGAAATTCACCCCTCCACTTT
NA TRBJ1-1 NA TRBV20-1 CSASAGTEAFF TGCAGTGCTAGCGCGGGGACTGAAGCTTTCTTT
NA TRBJ2-2 NA TRBV19 CASSILQTGELFF TGTGCCAGTAGTATTTTACAGACCGGGGAGCTGTTTTTT
NA TRBJ2-7 NA TRBV7-2 CASSKEGGGYSYEQYF TGTGCCAGCAGCAAGGAAGGGGGGGGCTACTCCTACGAGCAGTACTTC
TRBD1 TRBJ1-1 NA TRBV2 CASRDRGRTEAFF TGTGCCAGCAGGGACAGGGGGAGGACTGAAGCTTTCTTT
NA TRBJ1-2 NA TRBV5-6 CASSRRGGAVVVYGYTF TGTGCCAGCAGCCGCCGTGGGGGGGCGGTCGTCGTCTATGGCTACACCTTC
TRBD2 TRBJ2-3 NA TRBV27 CASSFAGAGVADTQYF TGTGCCAGCAGTTTCGCGGGAGCGGGGGTAGCAGATACGCAGTATTTT
TRBD1 TRBJ1-4 NA TRBV9 CASSPRDREENEKLFF TGTGCCAGCAGCCCCCGGGACAGGGAAGAAAATGAAAAACTGTTTTTT
TRBD1 TRBJ1-1 NA TRBV11-2 CASSSGQGYTEAFF TGTGCCAGCAGCTCGGGACAGGGGTACACTGAAGCTTTCTTT
NA TRBJ1-5 NA TRBV27 CASSLRQGSNQPQHF TGTGCCAGCAGTTTACGGCAGGGTAGCAATCAGCCCCAGCATTTT
NA TRBJ1-2 NA TRBV30 CAWSVPRENYGYTF TGTGCCTGGAGTGTACCTAGAGAAAACTATGGCTACACCTTC
TRBD1 TRBJ2-7 NA TRBV19 CASSRVGQGVGEQYF TGTGCCAGTAGTAGAGTCGGACAGGGGGTAGGCGAGCAGTACTTC
TRBD2 TRBJ2-7 NA TRBV2 CASTPGGGSSYEQYF TGTGCCAGCACCCCCGGGGGGGGGAGTTCCTACGAGCAGTACTTC
NA TRBJ2-2 NA TRBV4-1 CASSQVGVKAGELFF TGCGCCAGCAGCCAAGTCGGGGTAAAGGCCGGGGAGCTGTTTTTT
TRBD2 TRBJ2-1 NA TRBV19 CASSLPGGNNEQFF TGTGCCAGTAGTCTCCCGGGGGGGAACAATGAGCAGTTCTTC
NA TRBJ2-7 NA TRBV6-5 CASSYRTDSYEQYF TGTGCCAGCAGTTACCGTACAGACTCCTACGAGCAGTACTTC
TRBD1 TRBJ2-7 NA TRBV7-6 CASQEGLGQGYEQYF TGTGCCAGTCAAGAGGGCCTGGGACAGGGCTACGAGCAGTACTTC